These T cell receptor beta chains were read from a single sample in a study of PD-1 blockade in classical Hodgkin lymphoma. The assay was immunoSEQ multiplex PCR, and TCRdb's table has in-frame clones only and misses some. The sample includes tens of thousands of clones, roughly 92% seen only once; the top ten take roughly 8%. Sequencing was performed on peripheral blood mononuclear cells (PBMCs), taken before the fourth cycle of nivolumab. These receptors all come from a human donor with classical Hodgkin lymphoma. Each CDR3 is given with its conserved first and last residue. The order of the fields is clone size, J gene, V gene, D gene, CDR3 length, CDR3 DNA, CDR3 protein. D genes are given only for firm matches. Rows give clone size only sometimes, using once, few, many, or a class for an expanded clone.

abundance: once
j_gene: TRBJ2-1
v_gene: TRBV28
d_gene: TRBD2
len: 14
CDR3nt: TGTGCCAGCAGGACTAGCGGAACCTACAATGAGCAGTTCTTC
CDR3aa: CASRTSGTYNEQFF

abundance: .
j_gene: TRBJ2-5
v_gene: TRBV11-2
d_gene: .
len: 12
CDR3nt: TGTGCCAGCAGCTTAGATCGAGAGACCCAGTACTTC
CDR3aa: CASSLDRETQYF

abundance: .
j_gene: TRBJ2-7
v_gene: TRBV10-3
d_gene: .
len: 12
CDR3nt: TGTGCCACCCAGACGGTAACCTACGAGCAGTACTTC
CDR3aa: CATQTVTYEQYF

abundance: .
j_gene: TRBJ1-5
v_gene: TRBV7-6
d_gene: .
len: 13
CDR3nt: TGTGCCAGCAGCTTAGCCCTGAATCAGCCCCAGCATTTT
CDR3aa: CASSLALNQPQHF

abundance: .
j_gene: TRBJ2-1
v_gene: TRBV30
d_gene: .
len: 11
CDR3nt: TGTGCCTGGAGTGTAACGGGGGAGCAGTTCTTC
CDR3aa: CAWSVTGEQFF

abundance: .
j_gene: TRBJ2-7
v_gene: TRBV7-9
d_gene: .
len: 15
CDR3nt: TGTGCCAGCAGCTTGGGGCGCGGAAGCTCCTACGAGCAGTACTTC
CDR3aa: CASSLGRGSSYEQYF

abundance: .
j_gene: TRBJ2-3
v_gene: TRBV13
d_gene: .
len: 12
CDR3nt: TGTGCCAGCAGTTATCAGAGAGATACGCAGTATTTT
CDR3aa: CASSYQRDTQYF

abundance: .
j_gene: TRBJ2-1
v_gene: TRBV4-2
d_gene: TRBD2
len: 15
CDR3nt: TGTGCCAGCAGGCTAGCGGGGGGCGGCTACAATGAGCAGTTCTTC
CDR3aa: CASRLAGGGYNEQFF

abundance: .
j_gene: TRBJ2-7
v_gene: TRBV27
d_gene: .
len: 13
CDR3nt: TGTGCCAGCAGTGGACGCCTCTCCTACGAGCAGTACTTC
CDR3aa: CASSGRLSYEQYF

abundance: few
j_gene: TRBJ1-5
v_gene: TRBV6-1
d_gene: TRBD1
len: 16
CDR3nt: TGTGCCAGCAGTGATGGGACAGGGTACGGCCTAAGGCCCCAGCATTTT
CDR3aa: CASSDGTGYGLRPQHF

abundance: .
j_gene: TRBJ2-7
v_gene: TRBV2
d_gene: .
len: 14
CDR3nt: TGTGCCAGCAGTGAAGCGCTTCGGGGCTACGAGCAGTACTTC
CDR3aa: CASSEALRGYEQYF

abundance: .
j_gene: TRBJ2-7
v_gene: TRBV6-6
d_gene: .
len: 13
CDR3nt: TGTGCCAGCAGTTCGACTAGTCTGCTCGAGCAGTACTTC
CDR3aa: CASSSTSLLEQYF

abundance: .
j_gene: TRBJ2-7
v_gene: TRBV4-2
d_gene: TRBD2
len: 15
CDR3nt: TGTGCCAGCAGCCAAGACAGCGGGGTAACCTACGAGCAGTACTTC
CDR3aa: CASSQDSGVTYEQYF

abundance: .
j_gene: TRBJ2-2
v_gene: TRBV2
d_gene: .
len: 13
CDR3nt: TGTGCCAGCAGTGGCTGGACAGAAGGGGAGCTGTTTTTT
CDR3aa: CASSGWTEGELFF

abundance: .
j_gene: TRBJ1-1
v_gene: TRBV5-3
d_gene: .
len: 14
CDR3nt: TGTGCCGGACTAGACCCCTTTATGAACACTGAAGCTTTCTTT
CDR3aa: CAGLDPFMNTEAFF

abundance: .
j_gene: TRBJ2-5
v_gene: TRBV7-6
d_gene: .
len: 15
CDR3nt: TGTGCCAGCAGCTCTGCTTTGACCAACCAAGAGACCCAGTACTTC
CDR3aa: CASSSALTNQETQYF

abundance: .
j_gene: TRBJ2-5
v_gene: TRBV7-2
d_gene: .
len: 14
CDR3nt: TGTGCCAGCAGCTTAGGAGGGACCCAAGAGACCCAGTACTTC
CDR3aa: CASSLGGTQETQYF

abundance: .
j_gene: TRBJ2-3
v_gene: TRBV9
d_gene: .
len: 14
CDR3nt: TGTGCCAGCAGCGTAGCGGACGCAGCAGATACGCAGTATTTT
CDR3aa: CASSVADAADTQYF

abundance: .
j_gene: TRBJ1-2
v_gene: TRBV4-1
d_gene: .
len: 16
CDR3nt: TGCGCCAGCAGCCAAGACTCGGGTTTCGGCGTCTATGGCTACACCTTC
CDR3aa: CASSQDSGFGVYGYTF

abundance: .
j_gene: TRBJ2-2
v_gene: TRBV7-9
d_gene: .
len: 13
CDR3nt: TGTGCCAGCACCCCCCCCGGGGCCGGGGAGCTGTTTTTT
CDR3aa: CASTPPGAGELFF

abundance: .
j_gene: TRBJ1-1
v_gene: TRBV25-1
d_gene: .
len: 11
CDR3nt: TGTGCCAGCAGTGATCCCAGTGAAGCTTTCTTT
CDR3aa: CASSDPSEAFF

abundance: .
j_gene: TRBJ2-5
v_gene: TRBV18
d_gene: .
len: 16
CDR3nt: TGTGCCAGCTCAATAGGGGCAGGGGAGCGTCAAGAGACCCAGTACTTC
CDR3aa: CASSIGAGERQETQYF

abundance: .
j_gene: TRBJ2-1
v_gene: TRBV6-1
d_gene: .
len: 15
CDR3nt: TGTGCCAGCAGTGACCGGGACTTAACCTACAATGAGCAGTTCTTC
CDR3aa: CASSDRDLTYNEQFF

abundance: .
j_gene: TRBJ2-5
v_gene: TRBV11-2
d_gene: TRBD1
len: 13
CDR3nt: TGTGCCAGCATCCGCGGACAGGGTGAGACCCAGTACTTC
CDR3aa: CASIRGQGETQYF

abundance: .
j_gene: TRBJ1-1
v_gene: TRBV4-1
d_gene: .
len: 15
CDR3nt: TGCGCCAGCAGCCAAGATTTACAGTTGAACACTGAAGCTTTCTTT
CDR3aa: CASSQDLQLNTEAFF

abundance: .
j_gene: TRBJ2-7
v_gene: TRBV5-1
d_gene: TRBD2
len: 15
CDR3nt: TGCGCCAGCAGCGAGGGACTAGCGGGAGCCTACGAGCAGTACTTC
CDR3aa: CASSEGLAGAYEQYF

abundance: .
j_gene: TRBJ2-7
v_gene: TRBV5-8
d_gene: .
len: 13
CDR3nt: TGTGCCAGCAGCTTGGGAGGTATCCACGAGCAGTACTTC
CDR3aa: CASSLGGIHEQYF